The clone carrying this TCR beta chain came up once. No antigen is known for it. Trimming at V came to 0 bases and at J to 10 bases, leaving 5 bases not matched to a gene. This CDR3 region has 14 residues. Germline V gene lookup returns CDR1 SGDLS and CDR2 YYNGEE. This record comes from a study of cytomegalovirus exposure and HLA in healthy donors. Study context: Earlier work reported 100 million to 130 million unique TCR beta sequences from 150 million to 200 million T cells. Overall study results and limits: In a later analysis, V- and J-gene trimming of beta chains associated with a DCLRE1C missense variant, replicated independently.

Healthy people donating bone marrow made up the donors. The PCR contained 60 Vbeta and 13 Jbeta primers. TCRdb keeps only in-frame clones here, not all; method: immunoSEQ multiplex PCR. The table includes roughly 100,000 clones, roughly four fifths detected once. V and J are TRBV9 and TRBJ2-1, with TRBD2 identical over 9 bases. Specimen: PBMCs. This TCR came from a man aged 30-40 years in good health and CMV-seropositive. The CDR3 sequence is CASSVAPSGKEQFF. The CDR3 DNA reads TGTGCCAGCAGCGTAGCCCCTAGCGGGAAGGAGCAGTTCTTC.